Each of the 9 T cell receptor beta chains below was sequenced from the same sample in a study of blood T cell repertoires in COVID-19. Clones were sequenced by immunoSEQ multiplex PCR, and TCRdb holds only the in-frame ones, with some missing. The sample lists about 73,000 clones, approximately 80% seen once, with over 2% in the top ten. Sequences were obtained from peripheral blood. The source of these receptors is a man aged 80 or over with active or convalescent COVID-19.

This sequence joins TRBV11-2 and TRBJ2-2; TRBD1 agrees at 11 bases. Trimming at V came to 3 bases and at J to 6 bases, leaving 3 bases not matched to a gene. CDR1 and CDR2 (germline): SGHAT, FQNNGV. This CDR3 comprises 15 residues. Here the CDR3 DNA reads TGTGCCAGCAGCTTGGACAGGGGGCGATCCGGGGAGCTGTTTTTT. This translates into CASSLDRGRSGELFF.

J is TRBJ1-2 and V is TRBV6-5, with a tentative D call TRBD1 (5 bases). V lost 7 bases and J 6 bases, leaving 21 bases between the germline ends. Germline CDR1 is MNHEY and CDR2 is SVGAGI. The CDR3 is 15 residues long. The CDR3 DNA sequence: TGTGCCAGCACCGCGGTTCAGGGTAACTACGATGGCTACACCTTC. It yields the protein CASTAVQGNYDGYTF.

This clone appeared a few times. This sequence joins TRBV5-1 and TRBJ1-3, with D maybe TRBD1 (5 bases). The length of the CDR3 is 14 residues. Germline V CDR1 and CDR2: SGHRS, YFSETQ. Trimming cost V 5 bases and J 0 bases, with 9 bases left between them. The CDR3 loop is CASSPGYSGNTIYF. The CDR3 region has the DNA TGCGCCAGCAGTCCAGGGTACTCTGGAAACACCATATATTTT.

Of note for this clone: One end of the junction does not line up with germline, which may come from a read error. The gene calls are TRBV5-4 and TRBJ2-2; weak D call: TRBD2 (6 bases). In germline, CDR1 is SGHNT, CDR2 YYREEE (reference sequence). The CDR3 runs to 15 residues. CDR3 nucleotide sequence: TGTGCCAGCAGCTTGCGCGGGGTGAACACCGAGGAGCTGTTTTTT. This sequence encodes CASSLRGVNTEELFF. The whole variable domain, remainder taken from reference TRBV5-4 and TRBJ2-2, is ETGVTQSPTHLIKTRGQQVTLRCSSQSGHNTVSWYQQALGQGPQFIFQYYREEENGRGNFPPRFSGLQFPNYSSELNVNALELDDSALYLCASSLRGVNTEELFFGEGSRLTVL.

The rearrangement joins TRBV10-2 to TRBJ2-6, with TRBD1 matching 8 bases. The CDR3 totals 16 residues. V lost 4 bases, J lost 2 bases, and 4 bases stayed unmatched. Looked up from germline, CDR1 is WSHSY and CDR2 is SAAADI. In DNA form, the CDR3 reads TGCGCCAGCAGTGCCCAGGGGGCGCCTGGGGCCAACGTCCTGACTTTC. Residues: CASSAQGAPGANVLTF.

The chain carries TRBV7-8 and TRBJ1-6, with 7 nucleotides matching TRBD1. This CDR3 contains 16 residues. Germline CDR1 reads SGHVS; CDR2 reads FQNEAQ. The V gene end was trimmed by 2 bases and the J gene end by 6 bases; junction bases not matched to a gene: 7. CDR3 protein: CASSLSRGLGNSPLHF. Written as DNA, the CDR3 is TGTGCCAGCAGCTTATCAAGGGGGCTTGGTAATTCACCCCTCCACTTT.

The V and J genes are TRBV10-2 and TRBJ2-2; D might be TRBD1 (5 bases). The V gene lost 9 bases and the J gene lost 4 bases, with 15 bases spanning the gap. The CDR3 length is 14 residues. Germline assignment: CDR1 WSHSY and CDR2 SAAADI. The CDR3 is CARVKGVSTGELFF. In nucleotides, the CDR3 is TGCGCCAGGGTCAAAGGGGTAAGCACCGGGGAGCTGTTTTTT.

The chain recombines TRBV20-1 with TRBJ1-1; D unresolved. V lost 3 bases to trimming and J lost 1 base, with 9 bases between them. Germline-derived CDR1 and CDR2 are DFQATT and SNEGSKA (reference sequence). The CDR3 spans 13 residues. CDR3 in DNA: TGCAGTGCTAGTGAGGGCACGAACACTGAAGCTTTCTTT. Its protein product is CSASEGTNTEAFF.

The chain employs TRBV28 and TRBJ1-1; TRBD1 aligns across 8 bases. The CDR3 runs 16 residues. CDR1 MDHEN and CDR2 SYDVKM come from the germline V gene. V shed 5 bases and J 1 base; nucleotides not matched to a gene: 9. CDR3 in amino acids: CASSATRGQGNTEAFF. CDR3 nucleotide sequence: TGTGCCAGCAGTGCTACCAGGGGGCAGGGGAACACTGAAGCTTTCTTT.